The 4 T cell receptor beta chains below were found in one sample sequenced in a study of human T cells and chemical hapten exposure. The time point here: patch test 2, 6 weeks after DPC sensitization. Treatment in this sample: therapeutic diphenylcyclopropenone sensitization with weekly scalp DPC. TCRdb reprocessed the RACE reads with MiXCR, giving one entry per CDR3 protein. The top ten clones hold roughly 15% of a sample with some 42,000 distinct CDR3 sequences, 8% to 9.5% of them seen once. Source: whole blood, taken in connection with sensitization to the hapten diphenylcyclopropenone (DPC). Source of these receptors: a woman in her 40s with alopecia areata. Some clones in this sample may be carry-over from other donors' samples.

This clonotype was counted only a few times. The chain employs TRBV5-6 and TRBJ1-1, with TRBD1 as a possible D gene (5 bases). The V end lost 0 bases, the J end lost 3 bases, and 12 bases lay between the germline ends. This CDR3 has 15 amino acids. Germline loops: CDR1 SGHDT, CDR2 YYEEEE. The CDR3 DNA reads TGTGCCAGCAGCTTGGTACCGGGGCTCGACACTGAAGCTTTCTTT. This translates into CASSLVPGLDTEAFF.

This clonotype has only a few counts. This rearrangement joins TRBV7-2 to TRBJ2-3, with D unresolved. The germline CDR1 and CDR2 sequences are SGHTA and FQGNSA. The CDR3 consists of 12 residues. Trimming removed 3 bases at V and 6 bases at J, with 7 bases between. This chain's CDR3 is CASSFYSDTQYF. The CDR3 coding sequence is TGTGCCAGCAGCTTCTATTCGGATACGCAGTATTTT.

This clonotype has ten or more counts. This chain links TRBV29-1 with TRBJ1-3, with TRBD1 identical over 10 bases. This CDR3 comprises 15 residues. The trim removed 3 bases at V and 4 bases at J, leaving 6 bases unmatched. Per germline, CDR1 SQVTM and CDR2 ANQGSEA. The CDR3 region has the DNA TGCAGCGTTGATGCGGGACAGGGGACCGGAAACACCATATATTTT. Amino acid sequence: CSVDAGQGTGNTIYF. Looking up the rest from reference TRBV29-1 and TRBJ1-3 gives the full variable domain: SAVISQKPSRDICQRGTSLTIQCQVDSQVTMMFWYRQQPGQSLTLIATANQGSEATYESGFVIDKFPISRPNLTFSTLTVSNMSPEDSSIYLCSVDAGQGTGNTIYFGEGSWLTVV.

The sample holds many counts of this clonotype. The chain employs TRBV5-5 and TRBJ2-5; 10 bases map to TRBD2. Germline CDR1 is SGHKS and CDR2 is YYEKEE (reference sequence). The length of the CDR3 is 14 residues. V lost 6 bases, J lost 1 base, and 3 bases stayed unmatched. The CDR3 sequence is CASILAGLQETQYF. DNA of the CDR3: TGTGCCAGCATACTAGCGGGGCTCCAAGAGACCCAGTACTTC.